The T cell receptor (beta chain) under discussion was sequenced for a study of T-cell reconstitution after alpha-beta-depleted transplantation in children. CDR3 length: 14 amino acids. Trimming cost V 2 bases and J 7 bases, with 12 bases left between them. The germline CDR1 and CDR2 sequences are MDHEN and SYDVKM. This clonotype was observed at least ten times. Unique molecular identifiers were used to barcode this TCRbeta library. TCRdb processed the PCR reads anew with MiXCR; each CDR3 protein has one entry. The sample has 490,000 or so distinct CDR3 sequences, over 9.5% seen once. The rearrangement joins TRBV28 to TRBJ2-4; D remains unclear. The clonotype comes from a child younger than 10 with inherited bone marrow failure, due to receive a stem cell transplant. Material: PBMCs, obtained before TCRalphabeta/CD19-depleted stem cell transplant. The CDR3 nucleotides read TGTGCCAGCAGTTTAAGGGCTAGTAGGAACATTCAGTACTTC. Translated, it gives CASSLRASRNIQYF.